A single count supports the clone carrying this T cell receptor beta chain. The antigen is not known. The germline V gene encodes CDR1 DFQATT and CDR2 SNEGSKA (reference sequence). Deletions cut 5 bases from V and 1 base from J, with 18 bases between. The CDR3 loop spans 15 amino acids. These data originate in a study of identical twins. General study findings and limits: Within beta out-of-frame sequences, the excess sharing observed between twins was weaker. Cord blood beta clonotypes that were abundant carried fewer insertions, and memory repertoires showed no such trend. There was more out-of-frame TCR alpha sharing in monozygotic twins than models estimated.

Each cDNA held unique molecular identifiers, and template switching gave it a universal primer site. TCRdb re-called the 5' RACE reads through MiXCR, storing one row per CDR3 protein. The table lists 1.5 million to 2 million distinct CDR3 sequences, around a third of them singletons. This rearrangement joins TRBV20-1 to TRBJ2-7; D unresolved. The TCR comes from a newborn girl in good health. Specimen: cord blood. CDR3 loop: CSAQKGTPISYEQYF. In DNA, the CDR3 is TGCAGTGCTCAGAAAGGAACCCCTATATCCTACGAGCAGTACTTC.